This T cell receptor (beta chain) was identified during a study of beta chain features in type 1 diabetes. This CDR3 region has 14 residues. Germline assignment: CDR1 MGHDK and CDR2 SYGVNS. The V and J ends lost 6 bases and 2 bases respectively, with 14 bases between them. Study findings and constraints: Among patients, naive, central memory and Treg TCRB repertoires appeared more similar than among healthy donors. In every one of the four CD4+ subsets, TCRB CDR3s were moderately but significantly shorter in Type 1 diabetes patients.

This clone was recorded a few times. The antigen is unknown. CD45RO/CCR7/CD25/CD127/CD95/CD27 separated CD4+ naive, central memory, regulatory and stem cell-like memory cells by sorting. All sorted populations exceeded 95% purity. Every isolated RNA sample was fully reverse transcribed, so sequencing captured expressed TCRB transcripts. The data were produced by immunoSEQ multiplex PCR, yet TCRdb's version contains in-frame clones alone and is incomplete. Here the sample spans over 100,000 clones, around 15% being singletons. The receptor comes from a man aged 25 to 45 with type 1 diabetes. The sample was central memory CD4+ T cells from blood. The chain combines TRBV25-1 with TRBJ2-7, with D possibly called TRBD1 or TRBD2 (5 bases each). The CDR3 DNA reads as TGTGCCAGCAGCCGGGACGGAGGAGCCTACGAGCAGTACTTC. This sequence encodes CASSRDGGAYEQYF.